This TCR beta chain was documented in a study of beta chain features in type 1 diabetes. Study results and limitations: Moderate but significant shortening of TCRB CDR3s was recorded in all four CD4+ subsets from Type 1 diabetes patients. VDJ junctions in type 1 diabetes patients carried more deletions and fewer insertions. Cells carrying high TCR expression could end up over-represented when cDNA is sequenced.

Germline CDR1 is MDHEN and CDR2 is SYDVKM. Trimming removed 6 bases from V and 2 bases from J, with 8 bases in between. This CDR3 region has 14 residues. The sequenced template was cDNA made from the entire isolated RNA. Deep immunoSEQ sequencing covered naive, central memory and regulatory T cell samples. Clones were sequenced by immunoSEQ multiplex PCR, and TCRdb holds only the in-frame ones, with some missing. The sample carries a few hundred thousand clones, roughly 12% recorded once. Via the markers CD45RO/CCR7/CD25/CD127/CD95/CD27, stem cell-like memory, regulatory, central memory and naive CD4+ cells were sorted. Only a few counts were recorded for this clone. What it binds is unknown.

What was sequenced was naive CD4+ T cells from blood. This rearrangement joins TRBV28 to TRBJ2-6, with D perhaps TRBD1 (6 bases). The clonotype was recovered from a woman younger than 35 with type 1 diabetes. CDR3 in DNA: TGTGCCAGCAGCGGACAGCCTGGGGCCAACGTCCTGACTTTC. The encoded protein is CASSGQPGANVLTF.